The clone carrying this T cell receptor beta chain was observed a few times. The data were taken from a study of control samples from healthy donors and cancer patients. The CDR3 extends over 13 amino acids. V lost 4 bases and J 9 bases, leaving 13 bases between the germline ends. Germline CDR1 is LGHDT and CDR2 is YNNKEL (reference sequence). Produced via immunoSEQ multiplex PCR; TCRdb's table is partial and in-frame only. The sample lists 150,000 or so clones, over 85% seen once, with 2% to 2.5% in the top ten. The sequencing sample was made of blood. This TCR came from a man in his fifties in good health. This chain joins TRBV3-1 (or the pseudogene TRBV3-2) and TRBJ2-1; no reliable D call. This chain's CDR3 is CASSPGNLGEQFF. The CDR3 DNA sequence: TGTGCCAGCAGCCCCGGTAACCTAGGTGAGCAGTTCTTC.